The clone carrying this T cell receptor (beta chain) was counted between two and nine times. Its specificity is unknown. This entry comes from a study of CD8 T cells in ankylosing spondylitis. Germline loops: CDR1 MNHNS, CDR2 SASEGT. The CDR3 extends over 16 amino acids. Trimming took off 4 bases at V and 5 bases at J, with 15 bases between the two ends. Quantitative 5'-RACE was performed with molecular barcodes, and it yielded the TCR beta libraries. TCRdb fed the 5' RACE reads into MiXCR, producing one record per CDR3 protein. The sample records just under 350,000 distinct CDR3 sequences, roughly 15% being singletons. Findings and limits, study-wide: Characteristic of ankylosing spondylitis blood, it appeared, was a TCR beta motif comprising several highly homologous variants. Reactive arthritis synovial fluid and blood previously showed some of these motif variants.

V is TRBV6-1 and J is TRBJ1-6; D unclear. The specimen was blood, either unsorted or a sorted T cell fraction (not recorded which). This TCR came from a male donor with ankylosing spondylitis or in good health (not recorded which). The CDR3 sequence is CASSAGSPQNNSPLHF. The CDR3 DNA sequence: TGTGCCAGCAGTGCTGGAAGCCCCCAGAATAATTCACCCCTCCACTTT.